The rows below give T cell receptor beta chains drawn from one sample of a study of cytomegalovirus exposure and HLA in healthy donors. Generated by immunoSEQ multiplex PCR, the TCRdb table keeps only in-frame clones and is missing some. The sample has 180,000 or so clones, less than 85% seen once. What was sequenced was PBMCs. The receptors originated from a male donor in good health and CMV-seronegative. Each CDR3 is given with its conserved first and last residue. A D gene is named only where the DNA matches it firmly. Where a row states a size, it is once, few, many or the class of an expanded clone; other rows omit it.

TRBJ1-3 | TRBV5-1 | . | . | 15 | CASSPLTAPSNTIYF | TGCGCCAGCAGCCCCTTGACAGCCCCGTCGAACACCATATATTTT
TRBJ2-1 | TRBV7-9 | . | . | 13 | CACKDGGANEQFF | TGTGCCTGCAAAGACGGCGGGGCTAATGAGCAGTTCTTC
TRBJ1-3 | TRBV27 | TRBD1 | . | 18 | CARRKQSANRDRGNTIYF | TGTGCCAGGAGAAAGCAGTCGGCGAACCGGGACAGAGGAAACACCATATATTTT
TRBJ2-1 | TRBV25-1 | TRBD1 | . | 15 | CASSEPGTGYNEQFF | TGTGCCAGCAGTGAACCCGGGACAGGCTACAATGAGCAGTTCTTC
TRBJ2-3 | TRBV14 | TRBD2 | few | 18 | CASSQDVTGTRSRDTQYF | TGTGCCAGCAGCCAAGACGTCACCGGGACTAGGAGTCGGGATACGCAGTATTTT
TRBJ1-6 | TRBV5-1 | TRBD1 | . | 16 | CASSATGIQNNSPLHF | TGCGCCAGCAGTGCGACAGGGATCCAGAATAATTCACCCCTCCACTTT
TRBJ1-1 | TRBV4-3 | . | few | 15 | CASSQTRTENTEAFF | TGCGCCAGCAGCCAAACGCGGACAGAGAACACTGAAGCTTTCTTT
TRBJ2-2 | TRBV7-3 | . | . | 13 | CASSPTRTGELFF | TGTGCCAGCAGCCCTACCCGAACCGGGGAGCTGTTTTTT
TRBJ1-1 | TRBV2 | TRBD1 | . | 18 | CASRGTGAKISGYTEAFF | TGTGCCAGCAGAGGTACAGGGGCTAAGATTTCGGGCTATACTGAAGCTTTCTTT
TRBJ1-1 | TRBV5-1 | . | . | 16 | CASSLGPRDMNTEAFF | TGCGCCAGCAGCTTGGGGCCCAGGGATATGAACACTGAAGCTTTCTTT
TRBJ1-5 | TRBV7-2 | TRBD1 | . | 14 | CASSLGQGMRPQHF | TGTGCCAGCAGCTTAGGACAGGGGATGCGGCCCCAGCATTTT
TRBJ2-7 | TRBV19 | TRBD1 | . | 15 | CASSIAGTVTYEQYF | TGTGCCAGTAGTATAGCCGGGACAGTAACCTACGAGCAGTACTTC
TRBJ1-2 | TRBV6-6 | . | . | 14 | CASSYGQGNYGYTF | TGTGCCAGCAGTTACGGTCAGGGGAACTATGGCTACACCTTC
TRBJ1-5 | TRBV6-6 | . | . | 13 | CASRRGNNQPQHF | TGTGCCAGCAGGAGGGGGAACAATCAGCCCCAGCATTTT
TRBJ2-7 | TRBV19 | TRBD2 | few | 13 | CASSVGLTFEQYF | TGTGCCAGTAGTGTGGGACTAACTTTCGAGCAGTACTTC
TRBJ2-3 | TRBV7-9 | . | . | 16 | CASSLVAGEGTDTQYF | TGTGCCAGCAGCTTAGTGGCAGGGGAGGGTACAGATACGCAGTATTTT
TRBJ2-5 | TRBV9 | . | . | 15 | CASSVQAGWEETQYF | TGTGCCAGCAGCGTACAGGCAGGGTGGGAAGAGACCCAGTACTTC
TRBJ1-2 | TRBV29-1 | . | . | 13 | CSVDYGRDLGYTF | TGCAGCGTTGACTACGGGAGGGACCTCGGCTACACCTTC
TRBJ2-5 | TRBV7-7 | TRBD1 | . | 15 | CASSPGTGHRETQYF | TGTGCCAGCAGCCCCGGGACAGGGCATAGGGAGACCCAGTACTTC
TRBJ2-7 | TRBV7-2 | TRBD1 | . | 14 | CASSYGTGKYEQYF | TGTGCCAGCAGCTACGGGACAGGGAAGTACGAGCAGTACTTC
TRBJ2-3 | TRBV5-1 | TRBD2 | . | 15 | CASSQGLAGGDTQYF | TGCGCCAGCAGCCAAGGACTAGCGGGGGGAGATACGCAGTATTTT
TRBJ2-1 | TRBV7-3 | TRBD1 | . | 13 | CASSPTGGDEQFF | TGTGCCAGCAGCCCCACAGGGGGCGATGAGCAGTTCTTC
TRBJ2-1 | TRBV7-2 | TRBD2 | once | 14 | CASSRSKLANEQFF | TGTGCCAGCAGCCGATCTAAACTAGCGAATGAGCAGTTCTTC
TRBJ1-2 | TRBV11-2 | . | . | 13 | CASSLDQNRGYTF | TGTGCCAGCAGCTTAGATCAGAACAGGGGCTACACCTTC
TRBJ1-5 | TRBV28 | . | . | 17 | CASSLVTAHYSNQPQHF | TGTGCCAGCAGTTTAGTGACGGCCCACTATAGCAATCAGCCCCAGCATTTT
TRBJ2-3 | TRBV7-2 | TRBD1 | . | 14 | CASSLVNRGDTQYF | TGTGCCAGCAGCTTAGTTAACAGGGGAGATACGCAGTATTTT
TRBJ2-3 | TRBV5-4 | TRBD2 | . | 15 | CASSLGGSGADTQYF | TGTGCCAGCAGCTTGGGGGGTAGCGGGGCAGATACGCAGTATTTT
TRBJ2-7 | TRBV7-9 | TRBD1 | few | 15 | CSSSLRTGLTYEQYF | TGTTCCAGCAGCTTAAGGACAGGTCTTACCTACGAGCAGTACTTC
TRBJ1-1 | TRBV2 | TRBD1 | . | 15 | CASPAGLDRDTEAFF | TGTGCCAGCCCCGCGGGACTAGACAGGGACACTGAAGCTTTCTTT
TRBJ2-7 | TRBV7-6 | TRBD1 | . | 14 | CASSLGTGAYEQYF | TGTGCCAGCAGCTTGGGGACAGGGGCCTACGAGCAGTACTTC
TRBJ2-5 | TRBV9 | TRBD2 | . | 13 | CASSPAGRETQYF | TGTGCCAGCAGCCCCGCCGGGAGGGAGACCCAGTACTTC
TRBJ1-4 | TRBV7-8 | . | . | 13 | CASSSLLNEKLFF | TGTGCCAGCAGCTCTCTACTAAATGAAAAACTGTTTTTT
TRBJ1-1 | TRBV15 | . | . | 18 | CATSRAGTKTALNTEAFF | TGTGCCACCAGCAGGGCCGGGACAAAGACCGCTCTGAACACTGAAGCTTTCTTT
TRBJ2-5 | TRBV9 | . | . | 12 | CASSPGEETQYF | TGTGCCAGCAGCCCAGGGGAAGAGACCCAGTACTTC
TRBJ2-1 | TRBV7-3 | TRBD2 | . | 16 | CASSPGVGGGGNEQFF | TGTGCCAGCAGCCCTGGGGTGGGCGGGGGGGGAAATGAGCAGTTCTTC
TRBJ2-3 | TRBV4-2 | . | . | 17 | CASSQVLGGASTDTQYF | TGTGCCAGCAGCCAAGTTCTGGGGGGGGCTAGCACAGATACGCAGTATTTT
TRBJ1-1 | TRBV12-5 | TRBD1 | . | 13 | CASGLTGGTEAFF | TGTGCTAGTGGTTTGACAGGGGGCACTGAAGCTTTCTTT
TRBJ2-5 | TRBV28 | . | once | 12 | CASNRRIETQYF | TGTGCCAGCAACAGAAGGATCGAGACCCAGTACTTC
TRBJ2-2 | TRBV28 | TRBD2 | . | 14 | CASRLAGIPGELFF | TGTGCCAGTAGGCTAGCGGGAATCCCCGGGGAGCTGTTTTTT
TRBJ2-2 | TRBV6-4 | . | . | 13 | CASSTGNTGELFF | TGTGCCAGCAGTACAGGGAACACCGGGGAGCTGTTTTTT
TRBJ2-7 | TRBV7-2 | TRBD2 | . | 16 | CASSLGGTRFSYEQYF | TGTGCCAGCAGCTTAGGGGGGACTAGATTCTCCTACGAGCAGTACTTC
TRBJ2-7 | TRBV29-1 | . | . | 13 | CSVEEGAVYEQYF | TGCAGCGTTGAAGAAGGGGCGGTCTACGAGCAGTACTTC
TRBJ2-7 | TRBV27 | . | . | 14 | CASSFLSGSYEQYF | TGTGCCAGCAGTTTTTTGAGCGGCTCCTACGAGCAGTACTTC
TRBJ2-7 | TRBV5-1 | . | . | 14 | CASSLGSGAYEQYF | TGCGCCAGCAGCTTGGGTTCAGGGGCCTACGAGCAGTACTTC
TRBJ1-2 | TRBV7-2 | . | . | 14 | CASSLETGWDGYTF | TGTGCCAGCAGCTTAGAGACAGGCTGGGATGGCTACACCTTC
TRBJ1-2 | TRBV7-2 | . | once | 15 | CASSSRSGGAGGYTF | TGTGCCAGCAGCTCGCGATCGGGGGGCGCTGGTGGCTACACCTTC
TRBJ2-3 | TRBV29-1 | . | . | 14 | CSGQDSGLTDTQYF | TGCAGCGGACAAGATAGCGGCCTCACAGATACGCAGTATTTT